This T cell receptor (beta chain) was profiled in a study of tumor and adjacent non-tumor tissue in lung cancer. Overall study context: Each sample yielded roughly 4.2 million productive TCRbeta reads on average. General study findings and limits: In normal lung, the top 100 clones were significantly more dominant than in tumor. TCR diversity was significantly greater in tumor than normal lung tissue. Shorter survival was associated with higher TCR diversity in tumors.

The library came from three nested PCR rounds adapted from ARM-PCR protocols. TCRdb reanalysed the multiplex PCR reads using MiXCR and keeps one entry per CDR3 protein. The table lists about 100,000 distinct CDR3 sequences, over 55% of them singletons. Notes on this clonotype: As yet, its antigen is unknown.

No cell sorting was done before RNA was extracted from the tissue. Distant lung tissue was collected more than 3 cm away from the tumor edge. Looked up from germline, CDR1 is SGHNT and CDR2 is YYREEE (reference sequence). The CDR3 loop spans 14 amino acids. Sequenced material: distant non-tumor lung tissue. The V and J genes are TRBV5-4 and TRBJ2-2; the D gene is possibly TRBD1 (5 bases). This TCR was sampled from a man younger than 40 with non-small cell lung cancer. The CDR3, as DNA: TGTACCAACAGCTTGGATCAGGGAATCGGGGAGCTGTTTTTT. Translation: CTNSLDQGIGELFF.